Listed here are 13 T cell receptor beta chains from one sample, sequenced in a study of cytomegalovirus exposure and HLA in healthy donors. Primers for the PCR totalled 60 Vbeta and 13 Jbeta. Clones were sequenced by immunoSEQ multiplex PCR, and TCRdb holds only the in-frame ones, with some missing. The sample lists 60,000 to 65,000 clones; about 65% were seen once. Sequences were obtained from PBMCs. The receptors were sampled from a man aged 45-65 years in good health and CMV-seropositive.

V and J are TRBV7-2 and TRBJ2-1; TRBD2 agrees at 11 bases. The CDR3 extends over 16 amino acids. With V trimmed by 3 bases and J by 4 bases, 5 bases remained unmatched. CDR1 and CDR2 (germline): SGHTA, FQGNSA. The CDR3 is CASSFLGTSGYNEQFF. CDR3 coding DNA: TGTGCCAGCAGCTTCCTTGGGACTAGCGGATACAATGAGCAGTTCTTC.

The gene calls are TRBV14 and TRBJ1-2, with D possibly matching TRBD1 (6 bases). The CDR3 totals 17 residues. In germline, CDR1 is SGHDN, CDR2 FVKESK. V lost 0 bases and J 7 bases, leaving 21 bases between the germline ends. In nucleotides, the CDR3 is TGTGCCAGCAGCCAAGATCCGACAGGAAGTAAAGCGAGTGGCTACACCTTC. Its translation: CASSQDPTGSKASGYTF.

With respect to this clone: In this CDR3 the conserved last residue, phenylalanine or tryptophan, is missing, so a read error is likely. The chain uses TRBV6-5 and TRBJ1-2; weak D call: TRBD1 (6 bases). Trimming stripped 5 bases from V and 1 base from J, with 14 bases between. CDR3 length: 15 amino acids. The germline V gene encodes CDR1 MNHEY and CDR2 SVGAGI. The CDR3 sequence: CASSTTRQVNYGYTV. For the CDR3, the DNA is TGTGCCAGCAGTACCACCCGACAGGTTAACTATGGCTACACCGTC.

The chain links TRBV5-1 to TRBJ2-3; D is possibly TRBD1 (6 bases). Trimming removed 0 bases from V and 2 bases from J, with 13 bases in between. This CDR3 is built from 16 residues. CDR1 SGHRS and CDR2 YFSETQ come from the germline V gene. Here the CDR3 DNA reads TGCGCCAGCAGCTTGGATCCAGGGGCCCCCACAGATACGCAGTATTTT. Amino acid sequence: CASSLDPGAPTDTQYF.

The table lists this clone with a few counts. The gene calls are TRBV7-7 and TRBJ1-1; D uncertain. Trimming pared 5 bases from V and 1 base from J, leaving 8 bases between. The CDR3 contains 13 residues. Germline CDR1 and CDR2: SSHAT and FNYEAQ (reference sequence). CDR3 in amino acids: CASSRERNTEAFF. CDR3 coding DNA: TGTGCCAGCAGCCGGGAGAGGAACACTGAAGCTTTCTTT. Combining the CDR3 with reference TRBV7-7 and TRBJ1-1 gives the whole variable domain GAGVSQSPRYKVTKRGQDVTLRCDPISSHATLYWYQQALGQGPEFLTYFNYEAQPDKSGLPSDRFSAERPEGSISTLTIQRTEQRDSAMYRCASSRERNTEAFFGQGTRLTVV.

This sequence joins TRBV6-5 and TRBJ2-5; 8 nucleotides line up with TRBD1. J gave up 2 bases and V 4 bases, and 3 bases lay outside the gene matches. Germline CDR1 is MNHEY and CDR2 is SVGAGI. This CDR3 is built from 14 residues. The CDR3 DNA follows: TGTGCCAGCAGTTCCCGGGACAGGCAAGAGACCCAGTACTTC. Its protein product is CASSSRDRQETQYF.

With regard to this clone: Other DNA sequences of this sample code for an identical CDR3. The chain combines TRBV27 with TRBJ1-1; possibly TRBD1 for D (5 bases). V was trimmed by 3 bases and J by 4 bases, leaving 9 bases between them. Germline V gene lookup returns CDR1 MNHEY and CDR2 SMNVEV (reference sequence). The CDR3 is 13 amino acids. The CDR3 protein is CASSLGGGTEAFF. Written as DNA, the CDR3 is TGTGCCAGCAGTTTGGGGGGGGGCACTGAAGCTTTCTTT.

The gene calls are TRBV2 and TRBJ2-7, with TRBD1 matching over 8 bases. The V segment lost 10 bases and the J segment 2 bases; nucleotides outside the gene matches: 4. Germline values: CDR1 SNHLY, CDR2 FYNNEI. CDR3 length equals 12 residues. The CDR3 DNA sequence: TGTGCCACCCGACAGGGGCCCTACGAGCAGTACTTC. It specifies CATRQGPYEQYF.

This sequence joins TRBV30 and TRBJ1-1; D unresolved. This CDR3 is built from 12 residues. Germline CDR1 and CDR2: GTSNPN and SVGIG (reference sequence). V was trimmed by 2 bases and J by 4 bases, leaving 8 bases between them. The CDR3 spells CAWSLSGTEAFF. CDR3 bases: TGTGCCTGGAGTTTGTCGGGCACTGAAGCTTTCTTT.

This chain joins TRBV27 and TRBJ2-7; 9 positions match TRBD2. The CDR3 loop spans 18 amino acids. Looked up from germline, CDR1 is MNHEY and CDR2 is SMNVEV (reference sequence). V shed 5 bases and J 0 bases; nucleotides not matched to a gene: 14. In nucleotides, the CDR3 is TGTGCCAGCAGTGTTAGGGCCTCGGGACTAGCCCACTCCTACGAGCAGTACTTC. Protein: CASSVRASGLAHSYEQYF.

The chain links TRBV7-2 to TRBJ1-1; TRBD1 agrees at 7 bases. The CDR3 sequence is 15 residues long. The germline gives CDR1 SGHTA, CDR2 FQGNSA. Unmatched junction bases numbered 12, after V lost 5 bases and J lost 6 bases. CDR3 in DNA: TGTGCCAGCAGCATAAGAACAGGGGTGAGGGCTGAAGCTTTCTTT. This translates into CASSIRTGVRAEAFF.

This sequence joins TRBV2 and TRBJ1-4, with D hard to call. Germline V gene sequence: CDR1 SNHLY, CDR2 FYNNEI. Trimming stripped 10 bases from V and 1 base from J, with 4 bases between. This CDR3 has 11 residues. CDR3 bases: TGTGCCACCGGAACTAATGAAAAACTGTTTTTT. This translates into CATGTNEKLFF.

The chain combines TRBV4-2 with TRBJ1-5; 9 nucleotides line up with TRBD1. CDR3 length equals 16 residues. Germline V lookup: CDR1 LGHNA, CDR2 YNFKEQ. V dropped 0 bases and J dropped 6; count of bases not matched to a gene: 6. The CDR3 DNA sequence: TGTGCCAGCAGCCAAGAGGGGACAGGGTTTGGTCAGCCCCAGCATTTT. Translated, it gives CASSQEGTGFGQPQHF.